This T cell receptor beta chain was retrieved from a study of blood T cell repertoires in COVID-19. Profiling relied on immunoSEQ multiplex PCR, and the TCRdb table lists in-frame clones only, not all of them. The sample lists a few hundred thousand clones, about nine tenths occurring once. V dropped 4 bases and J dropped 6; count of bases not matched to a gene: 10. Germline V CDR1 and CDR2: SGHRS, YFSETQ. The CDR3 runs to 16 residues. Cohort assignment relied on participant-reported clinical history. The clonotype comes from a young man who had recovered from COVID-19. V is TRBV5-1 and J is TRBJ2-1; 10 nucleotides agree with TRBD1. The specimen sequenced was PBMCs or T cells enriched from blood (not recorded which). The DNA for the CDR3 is TGCGCCAGCAGCCCGGGGGGACAGGGGTTGGTCAATGAGCAGTTCTTC. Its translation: CASSPGGQGLVNEQFF.